The 23 T cell receptor beta chains below come from one sample, sequenced in a study of T cells in Graves' hyperthyroidism and ophthalmopathy. TCR beta CDR3 regions were amplified from RNA transcripts. The HTBI set primed first-round TCR CDR3 RT-PCR. TCRdb called the multiplex PCR reads again in MiXCR, with one record for every CDR3 protein. The top ten hold about a sixth of the sample, which has roughly 660,000 distinct CDR3 sequences, 15% to 20% seen once. The source material was blood. These receptors came from a man in his forties or fifties with Graves' hyperthyroidism.

This chain uses TRBV13 with TRBJ2-5, with 9 bases fitting TRBD2. The CDR3 has 14 residues. Germline V gene data show CDR1 as PRHDT and CDR2 as FYEKMQ (reference sequence). V shed 3 bases and J 6 bases; nucleotides not matched to a gene: 5. The CDR3 here is CASSFAGGTQTQYF. The CDR3 DNA follows: TGTGCCAGCAGCTTTGCGGGAGGGACCCAGACCCAGTACTTC.

The CDR3 spells CASSLALGGGTEAFF. CDR3 nucleotide sequence: TGTGCCAGCAGCTTAGCTCTGGGGGGCGGGACTGAAGCTTTCTTT. The V gene is TRBV7-9, the J gene TRBJ1-1, with D perhaps matching TRBD1 (6 bases). V shed 0 bases and J shed 5 bases, with 13 bases lying between them. This CDR3 comprises 15 residues. Looked up from germline, CDR1 is SEHNR and CDR2 is FQNEAQ (reference sequence).

J is TRBJ2-7 and V is TRBV27; a possible D gene is TRBD1 (6 bases). The ends were cut back, 3 bases at V and 3 bases at J, with 12 bases in the middle. The CDR3 length is 14 residues. CDR1 is MNHEY and CDR2 is SMNVEV in the germline V gene (reference sequence). The CDR3 bases are TGTGCCAGCAGTTTGGGACACTTATACTACGAGCAGTACTTC. It specifies CASSLGHLYYEQYF.

This clonotype was counted ten times or more. The chain combines TRBV2 with TRBJ1-4, with D possibly being TRBD1 (6 bases). Per germline, CDR1 SNHLY and CDR2 FYNNEI. CDR3 length: 14 residues. Trimming cost V 6 bases and J 3 bases, with 11 bases left between them. The CDR3 here is CASSTGGPNEKLFF. The CDR3 DNA follows: TGTGCCAGCAGCACTGGGGGCCCTAATGAAAAACTGTTTTTT.

The chain carries TRBV28 and TRBJ1-1, with D uncertain. The ends were cut back, 2 bases at V and 3 bases at J, with 10 bases in the middle. This CDR3 region has 14 residues. Germline values: CDR1 MDHEN, CDR2 SYDVKM. The CDR3 DNA reads TGTGCCAGCAGTTTAGACCAGGCGGACACTGAAGCTTTCTTT. Translating gives CASSLDQADTEAFF.

This clonotype has ten or more counts. The chain uses TRBV27 and TRBJ2-3, with D perhaps TRBD2 (6 bases). The CDR3 totals 15 residues. V was trimmed by 6 bases and J by 7 bases, leaving 20 bases between them. Germline values: CDR1 MNHEY, CDR2 SMNVEV (reference sequence). As DNA, the CDR3 is TGTGCCAGCAGCGGGTTCGGGCTAGCGCTAAATACGCAGTATTTT. This codes for CASSGFGLALNTQYF.

This clonotype has a count of ten or more. The rearrangement joins TRBV2 to TRBJ1-2; 9 nucleotides line up with TRBD1. The germline V gene has CDR1 SNHLY and CDR2 FYNNEI. CDR3 length: 15 amino acids. Trimming removed 5 bases from V and 4 bases from J; junction bases left unmatched: 8. As DNA, the CDR3 is TGTGCCAGCAGTCGGGACAGGGCCCTCCTCTATGGCTACACCTTC. Its translation is CASSRDRALLYGYTF.

This clonotype was found many times. V gene TRBV7-9 combines with J gene TRBJ1-2, with TRBD1 identical over 9 bases. Trimming cost V 5 bases and J 6 bases; bases outside gene matches: 10. The CDR3 has 15 residues. Germline V CDR1 and CDR2: SEHNR, FQNEAQ (reference sequence). The CDR3 bases are TGTGCCAGCAGCCCTTTGGACAGGGGAATCGATGGCTACACCTTC. Translated, it gives CASSPLDRGIDGYTF. The whole variable domain, remainder taken from reference TRBV7-9 and TRBJ1-2, is DTGVSQNPRHKITKRGQNVTFRCDPISEHNRLYWYRQTLGQGPEFLTYFQNEAQLEKSRLLSDRFSAERPKGSFSTLEIQRTEQGDSAMYLCASSPLDRGIDGYTFGSGTRLTVV.

This clonotype occurred a few times. For the CDR3, the DNA is TGCGCCAGCAGCCAAGATCTCGGGGACACTGAAGCTTTCTTT. As protein: CASSQDLGDTEAFF. The J gene is TRBJ1-1, the V gene TRBV4-3, with D unclear. Trimming stripped 0 bases from V and 3 bases from J, with 8 bases between. From germline, CDR1 is LGHNA and CDR2 YSLEER. The CDR3 sequence is 14 residues long.

The chain is built from TRBV13 and TRBJ2-3; TRBD1 aligns across 7 bases. This CDR3 is 14 amino acids long. V lost 8 bases and J lost 1; bases outside the gene matches: 6. Per the germline V gene, CDR1 is PRHDT and CDR2 is FYEKMQ (reference sequence). The CDR3 spells CASRTGVGTDTQYF. The CDR3 coding sequence is TGTGCCAGCCGCACAGGGGTAGGCACAGATACGCAGTATTTT.

The chain carries TRBV7-9 and TRBJ1-2, with D tentatively TRBD1 (5 bases). This CDR3 spans 16 amino acids. Per germline, CDR1 SEHNR and CDR2 FQNEAQ (reference sequence). V was clipped by 5 bases and J by 0 bases, with 16 bases between them. The CDR3 region has the DNA TGTGCCAGCAGCCCTACGAAGGGGCAGGCTAACTATGGCTACACCTTC. This sequence encodes CASSPTKGQANYGYTF. Combining the CDR3 with reference TRBV7-9 and TRBJ1-2 gives the whole variable domain DTGVSQNPRHKITKRGQNVTFRCDPISEHNRLYWYRQTLGQGPEFLTYFQNEAQLEKSRLLSDRFSAERPKGSFSTLEIQRTEQGDSAMYLCASSPTKGQANYGYTFGSGTRLTVV.

This chain links TRBV7-9 with TRBJ2-3; no clear D. The CDR3 consists of 13 residues. V was trimmed by 2 bases and J by 4 bases, leaving 7 bases between them. Germline values: CDR1 SEHNR, CDR2 FQNEAQ (reference sequence). The CDR3 loop is CASSLPVPDTQYF. Here the CDR3 DNA reads TGTGCCAGCAGCTTACCGGTTCCAGATACGCAGTATTTT.

Regarding this clonotype: Just one base apart from a much larger clone, this may be a read error. The chain recombines TRBV20-1 with TRBJ2-1; 7 nucleotides agree with TRBD1. CDR3 length: 13 residues. CDR1 is DFQATT, CDR2 SNEGSKA, per germline (reference sequence). The CDR3 DNA sequence: TGCAGCATCCAGGGGGAGCTCCGGAATGAGCAGTTCTTC. Its protein is CSIQGELRNEQFF.

This clonotype has at least ten counts. The rearrangement joins TRBV5-1 to TRBJ1-1; D call uncertain. Per germline, CDR1 SGHRS and CDR2 YFSETQ. V dropped 1 base and J dropped 1 base, with 8 bases sitting between them. CDR3 length: 14 amino acids. CDR3 region: CASSLRPQNTEAFF. CDR3 sequence (DNA): TGCGCCAGCAGCTTGCGCCCCCAGAACACTGAAGCTTTCTTT. Drawing the rest from reference TRBV5-1 and TRBJ1-1, the complete variable domain is KAGVTQTPRYLIKTRGQQVTLSCSPISGHRSVSWYQQTPGQGLQFLFEYFSETQRNKGNFPGRFSGRQFSNSRSEMNVSTLELGDSALYLCASSLRPQNTEAFFGQGTRLTVV.

This clonotype came up many times. This chain uses TRBV28 with TRBJ2-5; 9 bases agree with TRBD1. This CDR3 has 15 residues. Germline loops: CDR1 MDHEN, CDR2 SYDVKM. The V and J ends lost 4 bases and 3 bases, in that order; junction bases with no gene match: 6. The CDR3 reads CASSSAGQGKETQYF. DNA for the CDR3: TGTGCCAGCAGTTCGGCGGGACAGGGAAAAGAGACCCAGTACTTC.

The chain joins TRBV4-2 to TRBJ1-6, with unresolved D. CDR1 is LGHNA, CDR2 YNFKEQ, per germline. Trimming took 4 bases from V and 7 from J, leaving 17 bases between them. This CDR3 region has 16 residues. CDR3 sequence reads: CASSRAGSLRNSPLHF. CDR3 DNA: TGTGCCAGCAGCCGGGCCGGGTCTCTCCGGAATTCACCCCTCCACTTT.

CDR3 region: CASSYGSSGYNEQFF. CDR3 bases: TGTGCCAGCAGTTATGGGTCTAGCGGGTACAATGAGCAGTTCTTC. The chain is built from TRBV6-2 or TRBV6-3 and TRBJ2-1, with 8 bases that match TRBD2. The germline V gene encodes CDR1 MNHEY and CDR2 SVGEGT. The CDR3 loop spans 15 amino acids. The V gene end was trimmed by 3 bases and the J gene end by 4 bases; junction bases not matched to a gene: 5.

This clonotype was counted between two and nine times. The rearrangement links TRBV11-2 to TRBJ2-1; 9 positions match TRBD2. V was pared by 0 bases and J by 5 bases, with 11 bases of the junction left unmatched. CDR3 length: 18 residues. Looked up from germline, CDR1 is SGHAT and CDR2 is FQNNGV. The CDR3 nucleotides read TGTGCCAGCAGCTTAGACCAATTGGGTAGCGGGGGAAACAATGAGCAGTTCTTC. Amino acids: CASSLDQLGSGGNNEQFF.

The table lists this clonotype with a few counts. This sequence joins TRBV5-8 and TRBJ2-2; D gene unclear. The ends were cut back, 1 base at V and 1 base at J, with 8 bases in the middle. The CDR3 totals 15 residues. The germline CDR1 and CDR2 sequences are SGHTS and YDEGEE. CDR3 nucleotide sequence: TGTGCCAGCAGCTTGCGTATAGGGAACACCGGGGAGCTGTTTTTT. Translated: CASSLRIGNTGELFF.

This clonotype has ten or more counts. This chain joins TRBV3-1 and TRBJ2-1; 7 bases agree with TRBD1. Looked up from germline, CDR1 is LGHDT and CDR2 is YNNKEL (reference sequence). The length of the CDR3 is 15 residues. With 0 bases clipped from V and 4 bases from J, the junction kept 3 bases outside the gene matches. The CDR3 region has the DNA TGTGCCAGCAGCCAAGATACAGGGGTTTACAATGAGCAGTTCTTC. This sequence encodes CASSQDTGVYNEQFF.

This clonotype was seen at least ten times. This rearrangement joins TRBV28 to TRBJ2-1; TRBD2 matches at 10 bases. Germline V lookup: CDR1 MDHEN, CDR2 SYDVKM. J gave up 7 bases and V 5 bases, and 11 bases lay outside the gene matches. CDR3 length: 16 residues. The CDR3 nucleotides are TGTGCCAGCAGTCTGCAAGCGGGAGGGCTTGTGAATGAGCAGTTCTTC. As protein: CASSLQAGGLVNEQFF.

The gene calls are TRBV15 and TRBJ1-5, with unresolved D. The CDR3 is 18 amino acids. Trimming stripped 0 bases from V and 4 bases from J, with 19 bases between. Germline V gene data show CDR1 as LNHNV and CDR2 as YYDKDF (reference sequence). CDR3 sequence (DNA): TGTGCCACCAGCAGAGATTACGGGCGGCGGGGAGAGAATCAGCCCCAGCATTTT. Translated: CATSRDYGRRGENQPQHF.

J is TRBJ2-7 and V is TRBV18; TRBD1 is a possible D gene (5 bases). Germline V CDR1 and CDR2: KGHSH, LQKENI. Trimming took 6 bases from V and 5 from J, leaving 23 bases between them. The CDR3 is 16 residues long. The CDR3 coding sequence is TGTGCCAGCTCGTCGTCCGCCCTGGGGCATTTAAACGAGCAGTACTTC. Residues: CASSSSALGHLNEQYF.